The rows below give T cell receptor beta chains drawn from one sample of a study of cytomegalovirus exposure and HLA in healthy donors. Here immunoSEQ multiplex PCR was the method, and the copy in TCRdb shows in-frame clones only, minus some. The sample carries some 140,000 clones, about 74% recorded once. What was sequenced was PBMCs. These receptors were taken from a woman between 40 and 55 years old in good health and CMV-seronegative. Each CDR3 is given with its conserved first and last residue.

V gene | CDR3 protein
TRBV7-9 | CASSLGGQGVEPQHF
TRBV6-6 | CASSSPGTSAGDTQYF
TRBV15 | CATSRMQGAGETQYF
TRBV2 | CASSEAPYQPQHF
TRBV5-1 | CASSSGLAGRADTQYF
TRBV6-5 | CASRRQGVYEQYF
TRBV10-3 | CAIRGLISGNTIYF
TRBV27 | CASSFGGASTEAFF
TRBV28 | CASSSRTGRQGGHNEQFF
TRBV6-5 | CASRPTGVDGYTF
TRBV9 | CASSPDRGVYEQYF
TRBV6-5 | CASSYRTGSGQPQHF
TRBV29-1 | CSGGTGTGGEQYF
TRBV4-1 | CASEGPDYGYTF
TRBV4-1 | CASSQNAGTDPYGYTF
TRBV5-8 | CASSLVYSNQPQHF
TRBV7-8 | CASSPLPSRGNTEAFF
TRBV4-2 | CASSQEGTEDQPQHF
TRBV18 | CASSPPVRISGANVLTF
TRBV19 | CASSIEVLSGNTIYF
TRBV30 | CACIGTGNLSPYGYTF
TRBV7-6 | CASREGSSGEQYF
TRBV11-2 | CASTLGVRGTGELFF
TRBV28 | CASSLGGRNYGYTF
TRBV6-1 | CASSERGDYGYTF
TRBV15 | CATSRGQGAGTDTQYF
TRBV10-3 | CAISGQEADTEAFF
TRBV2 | CASSEGAGWDRVYEQYF
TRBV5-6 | CASSYLTGGPTEAFF
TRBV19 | CASSIIGAGTDTQYF
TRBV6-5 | CASRVSGSSYEQYF
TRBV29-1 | CSAAAGTGGETQYF
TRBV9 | CASSARLSSYNEQFF
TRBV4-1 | CASSQALESRSTEAFF
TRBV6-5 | CASSYIPGRMNTEAFF
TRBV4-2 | CASSQGPDRSYEQYF
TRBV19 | CASSPDRGRGTDTQYF
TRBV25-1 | CASSEAGEETQYF
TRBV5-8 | CASSLALVGRGYEQYF
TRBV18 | CASSPRSPGTGAYEQYF
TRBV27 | CASSLSVEGGKTGELFF
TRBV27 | CASSRYLPLNTEAFF
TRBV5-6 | CASSLRTSGKSYNEQFF
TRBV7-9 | CASSLGQGADEKLFF
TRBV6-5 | CASSYSSRVGYTF
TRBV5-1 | CASRGLAGVPDTQYF